This T cell receptor beta chain comes out of a study of PD-1 blockade in classical Hodgkin lymphoma. There are 14 residues in the CDR3. Germline CDR1 is SNHLY and CDR2 is FYNNEI. The ends were cut back, 3 bases at V and 4 bases at J, with 13 bases in the middle. The time point denotes: cycle 4 day 1 (C4D1), after more than 5 weeks of nivolumab. Each patient relapsed following autologous stem cell transplantation, and prior brentuximab vedotin exposure differed. Thawed PBMCs yielded CD4+ T cells through magnetic negative selection. Assay used: immunoSEQ multiplex PCR; TCRdb lists only in-frame clones, some missing. The repertoire holds around 18,000 clones, with 60% to 80% as singletons. Only a few counts were recorded for this clone.

Sequenced material: CD4+ T cells from blood, taken before the fourth cycle of nivolumab. The chain carries TRBV2 and TRBJ2-7; possibly TRBD1 for D (5 bases). The TCR was taken from a human donor with classical Hodgkin lymphoma. Here the CDR3 reads CASSDQGSGYEQYF. The CDR3 DNA is TGTGCCAGCAGTGACCAGGGTAGTGGGTACGAGCAGTACTTC. The full variable domain, its missing parts supplied by reference TRBV2 and TRBJ2-7, is EPEVTQTPSHQVTQMGQEVILRCVPISNHLYFYWYRQILGQKVEFLVSFYNNEISEKSEIFDDQFSVERPDGSNFTLKIRSTKLEDSAMYFCASSDQGSGYEQYFGPGTRLTVT.